This entry describes one TCR beta chain. The germline CDR1 and CDR2 sequences are MNHEY and SVGAGI. The CDR3 totals 13 residues. V was clipped by 7 bases and J by 3 bases, with 9 bases between them. The source of the sample is a study of blood T cell repertoires in COVID-19. For the study at large: Researchers got acute and convalescent COVID-19 samples from the United States, Italy and Spain. From T cells, B-cell-depleted T cells, or PBMCs came the material, which was cDNA or gDNA.

Per the study methods: The authors estimated nucleated cell counts from reference gene primer amplification. The data were produced by immunoSEQ multiplex PCR, yet TCRdb's version contains in-frame clones alone and is incomplete. V, J and clone size are taken as reported in that table, and D and trimming were inferred from the DNA itself. The table includes just under 250,000 clones, approximately 84% detected once. What was sequenced was peripheral blood. The origin of this receptor is a woman in her twenties or thirties who had recovered from COVID-19. The chain is built from TRBV6-5 and TRBJ2-2; D not resolved. In nucleotides, the CDR3 is TGTGCCAGCATCCAGCGCTACACCGGGGAGCTGTTTTTT. Its translation is CASIQRYTGELFF.